This T cell receptor (beta chain) was identified during a study of blood T cell repertoires in COVID-19. Study in general: The United States, Italy and Spain were the sources of the acute and convalescent COVID-19 samples.

Original processing methods: By means of reference gene primer amplification, nucleated cell counts were estimated. TCRdb keeps only in-frame clones here, not all; method: immunoSEQ multiplex PCR. The V and J calls and clone size come from that table; D and trimming were worked out from the DNA. The sample has a few hundred thousand clones; over 75% are singletons. This clone was observed a single time. Seattle enrolled patients during active infection and tracked them longitudinally. This clonotype was obtained from a human donor with COVID-19, enrolled during active disease. The donor label of this sample is uncertain. The sequencing input was peripheral blood.

This CDR3 is CASSRDRNQPQHF. The CDR3 DNA reads TGTGCCAGCAGCCGGGACAGAAATCAGCCCCAGCATTTT. The genes are TRBV7-8 and TRBJ1-5; 7 bases match TRBD1. The CDR3 spans 13 residues. V lost 5 bases to trimming and J lost 4 bases; unmatched junction nucleotides: 2. Looked up from germline, CDR1 is SGHVS and CDR2 is FQNEAQ.